The clone carrying this T cell receptor beta chain showed up just a few times. Its specificity is not known. This entry comes from a study of shared clonotypes between healthy human individuals. Study-level background: Donors had three CD4 naive, three CD4 memory, two CD8 naive and one CD8 memory plate apiece.

J lost 8 bases, V lost 0 bases, and 10 bases had no gene match. CDR3 size: 15 residues. The germline CDR1 and CDR2 sequences are SGHRS and YFSETQ. A CD45RA-negative memory subset and a CD45RA+ naive subset were separated from the CD4+ cells. Assay used: immunoSEQ multiplex PCR; TCRdb lists only in-frame clones, some missing. The sample comprises roughly 640,000 clones, 74% of which are singletons, and roughly 1.7% rests with the top ten. Findings and limits, study-wide: Larger estimated richness was generally recorded for naive subsets relative to memory subsets.

This TCR was recovered from a woman aged 25 to 39 in good health. V and J are TRBV5-1 and TRBJ1-2; 7 positions agree with TRBD1. Sequenced: memory CD4+ T cells sorted from blood. Subset specified: CD45RA-negative fraction. Written as DNA, the CDR3 is TGCGCCAGCAGCTTGGTTTTAGAGGGGGCGGAGGGCTACACCTTC. Translating gives CASSLVLEGAEGYTF.